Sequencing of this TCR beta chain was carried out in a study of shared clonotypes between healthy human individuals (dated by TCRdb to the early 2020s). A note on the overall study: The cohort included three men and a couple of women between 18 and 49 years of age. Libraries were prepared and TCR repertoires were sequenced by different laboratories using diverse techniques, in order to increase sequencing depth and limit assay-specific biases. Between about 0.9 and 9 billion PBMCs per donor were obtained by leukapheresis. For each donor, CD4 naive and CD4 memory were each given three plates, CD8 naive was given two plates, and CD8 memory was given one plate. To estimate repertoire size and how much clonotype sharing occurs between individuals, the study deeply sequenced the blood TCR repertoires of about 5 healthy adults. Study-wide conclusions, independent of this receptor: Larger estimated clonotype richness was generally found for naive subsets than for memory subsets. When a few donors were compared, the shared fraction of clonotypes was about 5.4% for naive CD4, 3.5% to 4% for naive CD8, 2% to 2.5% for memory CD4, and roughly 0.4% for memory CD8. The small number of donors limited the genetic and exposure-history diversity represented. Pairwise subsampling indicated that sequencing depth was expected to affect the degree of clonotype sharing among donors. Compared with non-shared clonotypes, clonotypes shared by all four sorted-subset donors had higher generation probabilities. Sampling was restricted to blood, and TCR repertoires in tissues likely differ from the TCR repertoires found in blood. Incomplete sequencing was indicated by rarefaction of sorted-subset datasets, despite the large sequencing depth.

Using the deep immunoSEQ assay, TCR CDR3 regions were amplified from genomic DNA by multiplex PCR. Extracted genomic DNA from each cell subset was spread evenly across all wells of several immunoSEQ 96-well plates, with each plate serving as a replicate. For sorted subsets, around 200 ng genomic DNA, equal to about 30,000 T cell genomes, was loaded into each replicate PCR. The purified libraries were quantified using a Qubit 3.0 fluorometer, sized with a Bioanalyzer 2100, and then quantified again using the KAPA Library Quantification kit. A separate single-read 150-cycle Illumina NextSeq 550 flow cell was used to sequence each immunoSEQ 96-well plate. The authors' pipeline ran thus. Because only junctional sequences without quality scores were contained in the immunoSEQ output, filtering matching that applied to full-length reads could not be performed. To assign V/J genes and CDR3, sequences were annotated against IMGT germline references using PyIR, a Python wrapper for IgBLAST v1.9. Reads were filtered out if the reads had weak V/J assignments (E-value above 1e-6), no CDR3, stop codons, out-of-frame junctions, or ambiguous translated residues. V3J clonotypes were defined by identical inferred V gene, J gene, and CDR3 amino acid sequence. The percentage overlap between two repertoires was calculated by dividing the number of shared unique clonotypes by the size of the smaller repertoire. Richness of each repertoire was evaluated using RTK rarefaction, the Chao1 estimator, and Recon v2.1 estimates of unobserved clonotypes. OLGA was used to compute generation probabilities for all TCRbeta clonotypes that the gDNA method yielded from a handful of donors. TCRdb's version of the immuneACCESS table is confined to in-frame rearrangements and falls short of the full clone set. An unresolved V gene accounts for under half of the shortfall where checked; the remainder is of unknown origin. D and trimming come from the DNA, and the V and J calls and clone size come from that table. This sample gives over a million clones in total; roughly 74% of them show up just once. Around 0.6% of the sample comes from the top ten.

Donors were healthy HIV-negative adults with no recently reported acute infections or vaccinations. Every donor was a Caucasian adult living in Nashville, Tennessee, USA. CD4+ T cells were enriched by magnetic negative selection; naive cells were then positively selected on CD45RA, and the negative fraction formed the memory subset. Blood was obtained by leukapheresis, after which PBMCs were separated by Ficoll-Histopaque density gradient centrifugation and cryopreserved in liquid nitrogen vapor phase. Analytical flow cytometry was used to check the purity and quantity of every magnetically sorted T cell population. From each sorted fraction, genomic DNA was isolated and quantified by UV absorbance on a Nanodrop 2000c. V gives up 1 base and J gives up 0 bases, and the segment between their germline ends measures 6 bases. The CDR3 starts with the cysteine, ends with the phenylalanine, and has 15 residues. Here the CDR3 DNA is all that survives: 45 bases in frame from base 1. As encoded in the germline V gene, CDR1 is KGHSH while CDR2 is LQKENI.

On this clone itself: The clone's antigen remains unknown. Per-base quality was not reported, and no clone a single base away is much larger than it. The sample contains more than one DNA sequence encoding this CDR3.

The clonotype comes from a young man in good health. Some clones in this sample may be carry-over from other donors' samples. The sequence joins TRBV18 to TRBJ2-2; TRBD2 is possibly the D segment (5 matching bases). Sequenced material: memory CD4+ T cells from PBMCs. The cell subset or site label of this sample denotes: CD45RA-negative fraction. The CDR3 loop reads CASSPRTANTGELFF. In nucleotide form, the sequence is TGTGCCAGCTCACCACGGACTGCGAACACCGGGGAGCTGTTTTTT.